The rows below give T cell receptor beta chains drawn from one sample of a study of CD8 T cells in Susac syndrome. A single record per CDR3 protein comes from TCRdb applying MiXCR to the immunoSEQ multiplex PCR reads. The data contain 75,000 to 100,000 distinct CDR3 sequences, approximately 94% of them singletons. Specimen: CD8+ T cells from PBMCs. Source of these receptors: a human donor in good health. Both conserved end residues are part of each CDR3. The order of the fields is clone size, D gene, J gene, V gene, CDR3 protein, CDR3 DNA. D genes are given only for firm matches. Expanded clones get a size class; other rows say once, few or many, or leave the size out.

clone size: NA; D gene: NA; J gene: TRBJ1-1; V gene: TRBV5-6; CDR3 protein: CASSFQPENTEAFF; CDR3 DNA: TGTGCCAGCAGCTTCCAACCAGAGAACACTGAAGCTTTCTTT
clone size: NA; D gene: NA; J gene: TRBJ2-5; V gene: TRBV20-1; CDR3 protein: CSARTVEVEETQYF; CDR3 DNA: TGCAGTGCTAGAACGGTAGAGGTAGAAGAGACCCAGTACTTC
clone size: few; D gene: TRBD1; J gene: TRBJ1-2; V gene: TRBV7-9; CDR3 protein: CASSLGQGRGYGYTF; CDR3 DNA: TGTGCCAGCAGCTTGGGACAGGGACGTGGATATGGCTACACCTTC
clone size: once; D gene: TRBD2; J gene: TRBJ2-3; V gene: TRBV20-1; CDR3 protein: CSAPTWREDSTDTQYF; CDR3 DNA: TGCAGTGCCCCAACCTGGCGGGAGGATAGCACAGATACGCAGTATTTT
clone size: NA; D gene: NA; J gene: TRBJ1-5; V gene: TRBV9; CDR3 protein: CASSAADSFNQPQHF; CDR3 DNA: TGTGCCAGCAGCGCCGCTGACAGTTTCAATCAGCCCCAGCATTTT
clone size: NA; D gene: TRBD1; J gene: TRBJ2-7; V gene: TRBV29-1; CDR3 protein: CSVGDRGFEQYF; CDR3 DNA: TGCAGCGTTGGGGACAGGGGGTTCGAGCAGTACTTC
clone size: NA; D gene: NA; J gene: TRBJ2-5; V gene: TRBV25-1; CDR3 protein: CASERETQYF; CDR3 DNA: TGTGCCAGCGAAAGGGAGACCCAGTACTTC
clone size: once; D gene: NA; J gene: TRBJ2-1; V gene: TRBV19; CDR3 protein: CASNPGPHTNEQFF; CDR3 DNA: TGTGCCAGTAATCCGGGGCCCCACACCAATGAGCAGTTCTTC
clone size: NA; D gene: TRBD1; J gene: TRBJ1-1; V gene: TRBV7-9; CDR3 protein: CASSSRDRGTTEAFF; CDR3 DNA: TGTGCCAGCAGCTCCCGGGACAGGGGGACCACTGAAGCTTTCTTT
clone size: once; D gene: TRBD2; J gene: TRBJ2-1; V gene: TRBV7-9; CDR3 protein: CASSLVGGGYNEQFF; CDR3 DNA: TGTGCCAGCAGCTTAGTGGGCGGGGGATACAATGAGCAGTTCTTC
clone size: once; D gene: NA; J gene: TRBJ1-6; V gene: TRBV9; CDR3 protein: CASSDGGYVNSPLHF; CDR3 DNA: TGTGCCAGCAGCGACGGGGGCTATGTGAATTCACCCCTCCACTTT
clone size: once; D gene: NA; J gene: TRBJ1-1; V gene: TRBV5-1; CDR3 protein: CATRDGSMNTEAFF; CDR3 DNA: TGCGCCACCCGTGACGGGTCCATGAACACTGAAGCTTTCTTT
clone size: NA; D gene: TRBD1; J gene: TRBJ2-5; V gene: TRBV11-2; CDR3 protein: CASSSHRTGGRETQYF; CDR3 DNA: TGTGCCAGCAGCTCTCACCGGACAGGGGGCCGAGAGACCCAGTACTTC
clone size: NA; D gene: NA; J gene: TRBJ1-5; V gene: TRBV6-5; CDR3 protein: CASSYAGNQPQHF; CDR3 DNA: TGTGCCAGCAGTTACGCAGGGAATCAGCCCCAGCATTTT
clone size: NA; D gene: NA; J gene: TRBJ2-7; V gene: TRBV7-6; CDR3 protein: CASSLASGLRDLAYEQYF; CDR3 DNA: TGTGCCAGCAGCTTAGCTAGTGGGTTGCGGGACCTGGCCTACGAGCAGTACTTC
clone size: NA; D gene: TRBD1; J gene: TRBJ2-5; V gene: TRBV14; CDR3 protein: CASSQGRGLETQYF; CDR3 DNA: TGTGCCAGCAGCCAGGGCAGGGGGCTTGAGACCCAGTACTTC
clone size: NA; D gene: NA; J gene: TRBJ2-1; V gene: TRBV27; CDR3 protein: CASSSGTYNEQFF; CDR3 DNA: TGTGCCAGCAGCTCCGGGACTTACAATGAGCAGTTCTTC
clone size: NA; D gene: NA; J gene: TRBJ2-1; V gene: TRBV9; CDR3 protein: CASSVDGDNEQFF; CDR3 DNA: TGTGCCAGCAGCGTAGACGGGGACAATGAGCAGTTCTTC
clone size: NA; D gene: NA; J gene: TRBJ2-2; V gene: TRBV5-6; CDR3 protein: CASTRGAQNTGELFF; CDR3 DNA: TGTGCCAGCACCCGAGGGGCCCAGAACACCGGGGAGCTGTTTTTT
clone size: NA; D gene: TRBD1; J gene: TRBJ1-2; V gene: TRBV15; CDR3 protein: CATSTRAGGDGYTF; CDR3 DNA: TGTGCCACCAGCACAAGAGCAGGGGGCGATGGCTACACCTTC
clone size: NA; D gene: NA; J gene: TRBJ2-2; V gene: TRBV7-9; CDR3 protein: CASSARGGGELFF; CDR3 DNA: TGTGCCAGCAGCGCCAGGGGTGGCGGGGAGCTGTTTTTT
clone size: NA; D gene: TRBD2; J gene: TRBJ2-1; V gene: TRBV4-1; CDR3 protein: CASSPGLAGSNEQFF; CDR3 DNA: TGCGCCAGCAGCCCAGGACTAGCGGGATCCAATGAGCAGTTCTTC
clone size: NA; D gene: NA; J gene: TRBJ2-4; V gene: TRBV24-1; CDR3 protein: CATSDSEGLAKNIQYF; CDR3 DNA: TGTGCCACCAGTGATTCTGAGGGACTAGCCAAAAACATTCAGTACTTC
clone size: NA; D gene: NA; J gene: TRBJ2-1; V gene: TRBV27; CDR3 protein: CASSFSPGPLLSNEQFF; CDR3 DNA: TGTGCCAGCAGTTTTAGCCCCGGACCCCTATTGAGCAATGAGCAGTTCTTC
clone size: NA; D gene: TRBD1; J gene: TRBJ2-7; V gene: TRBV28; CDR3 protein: CASSPARQGAYEQYF; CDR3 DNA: TGTGCCAGCAGTCCCGCGCGCCAGGGGGCCTACGAGCAGTACTTC
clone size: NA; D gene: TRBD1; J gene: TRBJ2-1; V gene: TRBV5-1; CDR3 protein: CASSLRQGHNEQFF; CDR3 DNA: TGCGCCAGCAGCTTGAGACAGGGTCACAATGAGCAGTTCTTC
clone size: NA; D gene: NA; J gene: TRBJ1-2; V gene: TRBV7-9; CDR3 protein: CASTHPQGINGYTF; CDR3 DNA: TGTGCCAGCACCCATCCGCAGGGGATCAATGGCTACACCTTC
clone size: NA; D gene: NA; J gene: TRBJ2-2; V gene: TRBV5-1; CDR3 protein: CASSWPAETGELFF; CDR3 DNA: TGCGCCAGCAGCTGGCCCGCGGAGACCGGGGAGCTGTTTTTT
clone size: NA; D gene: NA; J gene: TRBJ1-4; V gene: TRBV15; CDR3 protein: CATGDRGRREKLFF; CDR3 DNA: TGTGCCACCGGTGACCGGGGCCGTCGGGAAAAACTGTTTTTT
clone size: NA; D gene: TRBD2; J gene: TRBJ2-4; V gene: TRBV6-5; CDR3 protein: CASSGPSGMVNIQYF; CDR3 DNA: TGTGCCAGCAGTGGTCCTAGCGGGATGGTGAACATTCAGTACTTC
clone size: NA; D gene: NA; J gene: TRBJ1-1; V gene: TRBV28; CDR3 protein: CASSLPGGGTEAFF; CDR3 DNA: TGTGCCAGCAGTCTACCCGGAGGGGGTACAGAAGCTTTCTTT
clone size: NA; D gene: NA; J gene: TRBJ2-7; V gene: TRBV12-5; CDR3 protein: CASGPAGTVGEQYF; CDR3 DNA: TGTGCTAGTGGTCCCGCGGGGACGGTGGGGGAGCAGTACTTC
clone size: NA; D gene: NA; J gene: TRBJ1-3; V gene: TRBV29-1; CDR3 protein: CSVVSPTGNTIYF; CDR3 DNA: TGCAGCGTTGTGTCTCCTACTGGAAACACCATATATTTT
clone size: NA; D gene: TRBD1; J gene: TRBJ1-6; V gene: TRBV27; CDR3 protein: CASSLITGGSSYNSPLHF; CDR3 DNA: TGTGCCAGCAGTCTCATTACAGGGGGAAGCTCCTATAATTCACCCCTCCACTTT
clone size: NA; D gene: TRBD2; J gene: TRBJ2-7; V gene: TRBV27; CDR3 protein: CASSPSGDSYEQYF; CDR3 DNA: TGTGCCAGCAGCCCTAGCGGGGACTCCTACGAGCAGTACTTC
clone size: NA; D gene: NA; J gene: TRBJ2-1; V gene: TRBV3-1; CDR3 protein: CASSRGLVRGSPIRRPTEQFF; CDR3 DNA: TGTGCCAGCAGCCGAGGTCTGGTCAGGGGAAGTCCCATCAGACGTCCTACTGAGCAGTTCTTC
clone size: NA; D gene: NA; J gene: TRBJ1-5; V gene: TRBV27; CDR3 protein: CASTREDQPQHF; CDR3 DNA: TGTGCCAGTACTAGGGAAGATCAGCCCCAGCATTTT
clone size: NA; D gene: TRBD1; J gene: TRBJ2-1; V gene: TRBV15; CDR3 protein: CATSRGTGAYNEQFF; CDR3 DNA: TGTGCCACCAGCAGAGGTACAGGGGCCTACAATGAGCAGTTCTTC
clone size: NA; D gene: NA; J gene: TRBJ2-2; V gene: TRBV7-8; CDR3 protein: CASSPIHPGKVGGELFF; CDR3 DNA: TGTGCCAGCAGCCCGATCCACCCGGGAAAAGTTGGGGGGGAGCTGTTTTTT
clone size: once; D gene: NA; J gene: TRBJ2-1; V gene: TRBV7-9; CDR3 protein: CASRPVAVEQFF; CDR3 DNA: TGTGCCAGCAGACCCGTAGCGGTCGAGCAGTTCTTC
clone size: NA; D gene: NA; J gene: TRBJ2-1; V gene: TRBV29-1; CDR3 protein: CSVGRLLEQFF; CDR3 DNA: TGCAGCGTTGGTAGACTTCTCGAGCAGTTCTTC
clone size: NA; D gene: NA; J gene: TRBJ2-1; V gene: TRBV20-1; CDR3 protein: CSARDRAGWDEQFF; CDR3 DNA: TGCAGTGCTAGAGATAGAGCGGGCTGGGATGAGCAGTTCTTC
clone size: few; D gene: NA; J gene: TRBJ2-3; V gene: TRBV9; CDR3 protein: CASSRGGSTDTQYF; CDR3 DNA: TGTGCCAGCAGTAGGGGCGGATCCACAGATACGCAGTATTTT
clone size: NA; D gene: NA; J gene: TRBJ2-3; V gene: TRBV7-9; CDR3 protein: CASSLARGYKDTQYF; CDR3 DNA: TGTGCCAGCAGCTTAGCGCGCGGGTACAAGGATACGCAGTATTTT
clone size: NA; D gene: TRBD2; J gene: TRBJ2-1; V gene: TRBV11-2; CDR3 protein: CASSLGRIGGRLFNEQFF; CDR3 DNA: TGTGCCAGCAGCTTAGGCCGAATTGGCGGGAGGCTTTTCAATGAGCAGTTCTTC
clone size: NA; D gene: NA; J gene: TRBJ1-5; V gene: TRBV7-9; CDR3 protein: CASSLGGNPQHF; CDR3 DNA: TGTGCCAGCAGCTTAGGGGGGAACCCCCAGCATTTT
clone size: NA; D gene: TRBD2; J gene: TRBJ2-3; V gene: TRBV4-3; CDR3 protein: CASSPTSALTDTQYF; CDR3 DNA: TGCGCCAGCAGCCCCACTAGCGCCCTCACAGATACGCAGTATTTT
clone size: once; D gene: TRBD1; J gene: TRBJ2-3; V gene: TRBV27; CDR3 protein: CASSSLGQGPDTQYF; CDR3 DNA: TGTGCCAGCAGTTCTTTGGGACAGGGTCCAGATACGCAGTATTTT
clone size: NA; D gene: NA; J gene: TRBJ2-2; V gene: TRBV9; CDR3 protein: CASSLPRSGELFF; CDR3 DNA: TGTGCCAGCAGCCTCCCCCGGTCCGGGGAGCTGTTTTTT
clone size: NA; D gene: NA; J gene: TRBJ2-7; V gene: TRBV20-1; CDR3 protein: CSAPVGYEQYF; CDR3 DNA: TGCAGTGCCCCCGTGGGGTACGAGCAGTACTTC
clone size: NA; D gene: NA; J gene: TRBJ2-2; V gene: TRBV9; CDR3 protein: CASSVGGGATGELFF; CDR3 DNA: TGTGCCAGCAGCGTCGGGGGCGGGGCCACCGGGGAGCTGTTTTTT
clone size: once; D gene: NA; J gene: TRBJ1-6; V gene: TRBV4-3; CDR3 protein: CASSQGVNSPLHF; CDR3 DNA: TGCGCCAGCAGCCAAGGGGTTAATTCACCCCTCCACTTT
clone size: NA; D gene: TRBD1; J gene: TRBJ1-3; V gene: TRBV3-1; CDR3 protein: CASSQDRGTDSGNTIYF; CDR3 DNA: TGTGCCAGCAGCCAAGATAGAGGGACAGACTCTGGAAACACCATATATTTT
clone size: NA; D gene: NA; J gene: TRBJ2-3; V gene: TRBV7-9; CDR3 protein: CASSRDPDTQYF; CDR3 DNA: TGTGCCAGCAGCCGAGACCCAGATACGCAGTATTTT
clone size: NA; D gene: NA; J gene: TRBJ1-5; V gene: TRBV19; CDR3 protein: CASMGGFDQPQHF; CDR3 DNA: TGTGCCAGTATGGGAGGGTTTGATCAGCCCCAGCATTTT
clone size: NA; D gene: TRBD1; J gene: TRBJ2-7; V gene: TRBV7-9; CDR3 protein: CASSFEDRGLNEQYF; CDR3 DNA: TGTGCCAGCAGCTTCGAGGACAGGGGGCTAAACGAGCAGTACTTC
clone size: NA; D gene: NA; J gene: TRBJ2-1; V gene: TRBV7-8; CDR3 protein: CASSLVVAHEQFF; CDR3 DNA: TGTGCCAGCAGCTTAGTCGTAGCCCATGAGCAGTTCTTC
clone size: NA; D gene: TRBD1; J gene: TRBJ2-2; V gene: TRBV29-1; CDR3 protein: CSAPTGASGELFF; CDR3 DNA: TGCAGCGCTCCGACAGGGGCCAGCGGGGAGCTGTTTTTT
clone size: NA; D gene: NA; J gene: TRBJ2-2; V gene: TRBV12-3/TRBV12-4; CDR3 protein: CASSISGSTGELFF; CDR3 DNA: TGTGCCAGCAGCATCAGCGGGTCCACCGGGGAGCTGTTTTTT
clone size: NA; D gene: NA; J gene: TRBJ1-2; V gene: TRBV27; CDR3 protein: CASSLGPGTYGYGYTF; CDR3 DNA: TGTGCCAGCAGTTTAGGCCCGGGAACCTACGGCTATGGCTACACCTTC